The 8 T cell receptor beta chains in this list originate from one sample, sequenced in a study of glioma-infiltrating T cells. The iRepertoire nested amplicon-rescue multiplex PCR amplified TCR alpha and beta CDR3s from RNA. TCRdb reanalysed the multiplex PCR reads using MiXCR and keeps one entry per CDR3 protein. The table includes approximately 120,000 distinct CDR3 sequences, approximately 25% detected once. Source material: glioma tissue, nonneoplastic brain tissue, or PBMCs (not recorded which). The receptors here all came from a human donor with low-grade glioma or glioblastoma, undergoing nonglioma brain surgery, or in good health (not recorded which).

Many counts were recorded for this clonotype. The rearrangement uses TRBV2 and TRBJ2-3; no definite D call. The germline V and J ends were trimmed by 7 bases and 2 bases, with 13 bases remaining between them. Germline CDR1 and CDR2: SNHLY and FYNNEI. The CDR3 extends over 14 amino acids. In nucleotides, the CDR3 is TGTGCCAGCAATGATCCCGGACCCACAGATACGCAGTATTTT. It translates to CASNDPGPTDTQYF.

Note on this clonotype: Given a much more abundant clone one base away, this may be a read error. The chain combines TRBV7-2 with TRBJ2-5; 7 bases map to TRBD2. CDR1 is SGHTA, CDR2 FQGNSA, per germline. The CDR3 is 14 amino acids. The CDR3 nucleotides read TGTGCCAGCAGGGGACCGACTAGCTCAGAGACCCAGCACTTC. Protein product: CASRGPTSSETQHF.

The sample holds many counts of this clonotype. V gene TRBV20-1 combines with J gene TRBJ2-1, with 15 bases that match TRBD2. The V and J ends lost 5 bases and 10 bases, in that order; junction bases with no gene match: 6. The germline V gene has CDR1 DFQATT and CDR2 SNEGSKA (reference sequence). This CDR3 has 14 residues. Written as DNA, the CDR3 is TGCAGTGCTTTCGGGACTAGCGGGAGGTGGGAGCAGTTCTTC. Protein: CSAFGTSGRWEQFF.

This clonotype was detected only a few times. This may arise from a read error, as a much more abundant clone is one base away. The rearrangement joins TRBV7-2 to TRBJ2-1; D uncertain. Germline V gene data show CDR1 as SGHTA and CDR2 as FQGNSA. The CDR3 is made up of 14 amino acids. The CDR3 sequence: CASRLGGSRVEQFF. In nucleotides, the CDR3 is TGTGCCAGCCGCTTAGGCGGTAGCCGGGTAGAGCAGTTCTTC.

This clonotype was counted only a few times. Given a much more abundant clone one base away, this may be a read error. The chain recombines TRBV6-2 or TRBV6-3 with TRBJ1-2; perhaps TRBD1 as D (6 bases). Trimming took 2 bases from V and 4 from J, leaving 20 bases between them. Germline assignment: CDR1 MNHEY and CDR2 SVGEGT. This CDR3 has 17 amino acids. CDR3 loop: CASSYTIRQRGIYGYTF. CDR3 nucleotides: TGTGCCAGCAGTTACACGATTCGCCAAAGGGGGATCTATGGCTACACCTTC.

This CDR3 reads CASRLRDYRGNDEQYF. The DNA for the CDR3 is TGCGCCAGCAGACTCAGGGACTACAGGGGGAACGACGAGCAGTACTTC. The J gene is TRBJ2-7, the V gene TRBV4-1; maybe TRBD1 (8 bases). The V gene's germline CDR1 is MGHRA and CDR2 YSYEKL. V lost 6 bases, J lost 5 bases, and 23 bases lay in between. The CDR3 extends over 16 amino acids.

J is TRBJ2-3 and V is TRBV29-1; tentatively, D is TRBD1 or TRBD2 (7 bases each). The CDR3 is 15 residues long. Germline CDR1 SQVTM, CDR2 ANQGSEA. V lost 5 bases, J lost 2 bases, and 17 bases lay in between. CDR3 in amino acids: CSVRGRGLATDTQYF. The CDR3 nucleotides read TGCAGCGTTAGGGGGCGGGGGTTGGCCACAGATACGCAGTATTTT.

This clonotype was seen a handful of times. The chain combines TRBV19 with TRBJ2-1; 7 bases fit TRBD2. This CDR3 comprises 16 residues. From germline, CDR1 is LNHDA and CDR2 SQIVND (reference sequence). J lost 0 bases, V lost 4 bases, and 6 bases had no gene match. Here the CDR3 reads CASSKGLADSYNEQFF. In DNA form, the CDR3 reads TGTGCCAGTAGTAAGGGTCTAGCGGACTCCTACAATGAGCAGTTCTTC.